This TCR beta chain originates from a study of T-cell memory formation after mild COVID-19. On the study more broadly: TCR clustering was largely donor specific.

This clonotype was found a few times. Its target is not known. Barcoded TCR alpha and TCR beta cDNA libraries with UMIs came from 5'RACE using constant-segment primers. TCRdb passed the 5' RACE reads through MiXCR, listing each CDR3 protein once. The repertoire holds 300,000 to 400,000 distinct CDR3 sequences, roughly 13% seen once, with 20% to 25% in the top ten. Notes on the study in general: Later expanders leaned toward CD4+, whereas clones contracting from day 15 to 85 were balanced CD4/CD8.

The CDR3 consists of 13 residues. Deletions cut 4 bases from V and 4 bases from J, with 10 bases between. CDR1 is MDHEN, CDR2 SYDVKM, per germline. The genes are TRBV28 and TRBJ1-2; unclear D gene. The specimen was PBMCs or a T cell subset sorted from them (not recorded which). The sequence was collected from a man younger than 35 who had mild COVID-19 (a few samples of this study predate the infection). Cell type and time point are not known. The CDR3 here is CASSSTILYGYTF. For the CDR3, the DNA is TGTGCCAGCAGTTCAACTATACTCTATGGCTACACCTTC.